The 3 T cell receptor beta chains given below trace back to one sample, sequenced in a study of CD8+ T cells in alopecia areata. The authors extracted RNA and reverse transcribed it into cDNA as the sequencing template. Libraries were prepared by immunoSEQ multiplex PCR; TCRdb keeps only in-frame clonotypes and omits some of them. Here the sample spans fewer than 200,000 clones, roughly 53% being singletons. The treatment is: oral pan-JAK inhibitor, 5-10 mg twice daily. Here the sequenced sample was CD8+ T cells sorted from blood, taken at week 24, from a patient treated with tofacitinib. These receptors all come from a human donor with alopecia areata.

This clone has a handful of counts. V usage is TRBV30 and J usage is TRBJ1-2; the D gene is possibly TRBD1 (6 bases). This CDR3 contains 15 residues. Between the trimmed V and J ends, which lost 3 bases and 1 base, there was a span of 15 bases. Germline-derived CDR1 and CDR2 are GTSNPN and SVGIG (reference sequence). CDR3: CAWSVPGTLNYGYTF. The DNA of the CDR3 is TGTGCCTGGAGCGTCCCAGGGACACTTAACTATGGCTACACCTTC.

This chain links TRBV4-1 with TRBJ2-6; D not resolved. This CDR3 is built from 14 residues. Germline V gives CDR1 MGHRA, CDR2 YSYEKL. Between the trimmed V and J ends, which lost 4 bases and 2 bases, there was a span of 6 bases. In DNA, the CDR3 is TGCGCCAGCAGCCCCCCGGCTGGGGCCAACGTCCTGACTTTC. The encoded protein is CASSPPAGANVLTF.

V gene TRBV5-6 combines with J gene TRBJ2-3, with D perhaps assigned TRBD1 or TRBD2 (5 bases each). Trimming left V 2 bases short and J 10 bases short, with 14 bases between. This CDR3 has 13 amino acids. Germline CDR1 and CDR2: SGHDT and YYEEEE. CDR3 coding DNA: TGTGCCAGCAGCTTCAAGAGGGGTTGGGCGCAGTATTTT. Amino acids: CASSFKRGWAQYF.